The 14 T cell receptor beta chains in this list originate from one sample, sequenced in a study of cytomegalovirus exposure and HLA in healthy donors. With 60 Vbeta and 13 Jbeta primers, the PCR was carried out. Profiled with immunoSEQ multiplex PCR; TCRdb holds only in-frame clones, not every one. The data show fewer than 250,000 clones, with roughly 77% seen just once and under 5% held by the top ten. The specimen was PBMCs. The receptor source for this set is a man younger than 40 in good health and CMV-seropositive.

This clone was seen only a few times. The chain employs TRBV21-1 and TRBJ2-2; the table's D call of TRBD1 was not tested on the DNA. TRBV21-1 is termed a pseudogene. The length of the CDR3 is 16 residues. CDR3 nucleotides: TGTGCCAGCAGCAAATTAGGACAGGAGAACACCGGGGAGCTGTTTTTT. Translation: CASSKLGQENTGELFF.

This clone was seen more than once but under ten times. This chain links TRBV5-4 with TRBJ2-5; 9 bases align to TRBD2. Trimming took 5 bases from V and 1 from J; bases not matched to a gene: 3. The CDR3 extends over 14 amino acids. Germline lookup yields CDR1 SGHNT and CDR2 YYREEE (reference sequence). CDR3 DNA: TGTGCCAGCAGTCAGGGACTAGCCCAAGAGACCCAGTACTTC. Translating it yields CASSQGLAQETQYF.

The rearrangement uses TRBV10-3 and TRBJ2-3, with D tentatively TRBD2 (6 bases). The V gene's germline CDR1 is ENHRY and CDR2 SYGVKD. The germline V and J ends were trimmed by 3 bases and 0 bases, with 10 bases remaining between them. The CDR3 spans 15 residues. CDR3 bases: TGTGCCATCAGTGACGTGGGGGGTAGCACAGATACGCAGTATTTT. Its protein product is CAISDVGGSTDTQYF.

The rearrangement links TRBV28 to TRBJ2-7; TRBD1 aligns across 9 bases. Trimming cost V 3 bases and J 3 bases; bases outside gene matches: 6. CDR1 and CDR2 (germline): MDHEN, SYDVKM. The CDR3 loop spans 15 amino acids. This CDR3 reads CASSLDRGKVYEQYF. The CDR3 DNA reads as TGTGCCAGCAGTTTGGACAGGGGAAAAGTCTACGAGCAGTACTTC.

This clone was counted only a few times. The chain carries TRBV30 and TRBJ1-6, with D uncertain. The CDR3 loop spans 11 amino acids. CDR1 GTSNPN and CDR2 SVGIG come from the germline V gene (reference sequence). Trimming left V 3 bases short and J 7 bases short, with 4 bases between. CDR3 sequence: CAWSVNSPLHF. The DNA of the CDR3 is TGTGCCTGGAGCGTAAATTCACCCCTCCACTTT.

The table lists this clone with a count of one. V gene TRBV19 combines with J gene TRBJ1-1, with a possible D match to TRBD1 (5 bases). The CDR3 has 15 residues. Germline lookup yields CDR1 LNHDA and CDR2 SQIVND (reference sequence). V shed 1 base and J shed 5 bases, with 14 bases lying between them. CDR3 nucleotide sequence: TGTGCCAGTAGTATAGTGGGGCAGGGAAGGACTGAAGCTTTCTTT. It translates to CASSIVGQGRTEAFF.

The chain joins TRBV7-3 to TRBJ2-3, with 11 nucleotides matching TRBD2. The CDR3 contains 18 residues. V lost 1 base, J lost 6 bases, and 12 bases stayed unmatched. Germline CDR1 is SGHTA and CDR2 is FQGTGA. The CDR3 spells CASSLRVTSGSRSDTQYF. In nucleotides, the CDR3 is TGTGCCAGCAGCTTAAGAGTCACTAGCGGGAGTAGGTCGGATACGCAGTATTTT.

CDR3 residues: CASSTLTAGGNEQFF. In DNA form, the CDR3 reads TGTGCCAGCAGCACCCTGACTGCGGGGGGGAATGAGCAGTTCTTC. The genes are TRBV11-2 and TRBJ2-1; the match to TRBD2 covers 9 bases. The V and J ends lost 5 bases and 7 bases, in that order; junction bases with no gene match: 9. CDR1 is SGHAT, CDR2 FQNNGV, per germline. The CDR3 contains 15 residues.

The CDR3 DNA follows: TGTGCCAGCAGCTTGGCCATAGGAGGAAGCGGGCAGTTCTTC. It yields the protein CASSLAIGGSGQFF. This chain uses TRBV5-6 with TRBJ2-1, with D possibly being TRBD2 (5 bases). Germline assignment: CDR1 SGHDT and CDR2 YYEEEE. This CDR3 has 14 amino acids. V lost 0 bases and J 12 bases, leaving 16 bases between the germline ends. Supplemented by reference TRBV5-6 and TRBJ2-1, the full variable domain reads DAGVTQSPTHLIKTRGQQVTLRCSPKSGHDTVSWYQQALGQGPQFIFQYYEEEERQRGNFPDRFSGHQFPNYSSELNVNALLLGDSALYLCASSLAIGGSGQFFGPGTRLTVL.

The CDR3 sequence: CASSSPGGRNNEQFF. DNA of the CDR3: TGTGCCAGCAGTTCCCCGGGAGGGCGTAACAATGAGCAGTTCTTC. J is TRBJ2-1 and V is TRBV28; 8 nucleotides agree with TRBD2. Trimming at V came to 4 bases and at J to 5 bases, leaving 7 bases not matched to a gene. This CDR3 has 15 residues. Germline values: CDR1 MDHEN, CDR2 SYDVKM.

This chain connects TRBV7-2 to TRBJ2-1; D may be TRBD1 (5 bases). CDR1 is SGHTA, CDR2 FQGNSA, per germline. The germline V and J ends were trimmed by 5 bases and 10 bases, with 15 bases remaining between them. CDR3 size: 13 residues. The CDR3 nucleotides are TGTGCCAGCAGCCCAGGGAATGGTCGCGAGCAGTTCTTC. This codes for CASSPGNGREQFF.

This chain's CDR3 is CSVATQTGEGYTF. For the CDR3, the DNA is TGCAGCGTCGCTACCCAGACAGGGGAGGGCTACACCTTC. The J gene is TRBJ1-2, the V gene TRBV29-1; TRBD1 agrees at 8 bases. Trimming took 6 bases from V and 8 from J; bases not matched to a gene: 11. CDR1 SQVTM and CDR2 ANQGSEA come from the germline V gene. This CDR3 has 13 amino acids.

The chain carries TRBV9 and TRBJ2-6; 7 bases are shared with TRBD1. CDR1 is SGDLS and CDR2 is YYNGEE in the germline V gene. The CDR3 contains 17 residues. The J segment lost 1 base and the V segment lost 3 bases, leaving 7 bases of the junction unmatched. CDR3 sequence: CASSAQGTESGANVLTF. The DNA of the CDR3 is TGTGCCAGCAGCGCTCAAGGGACAGAATCTGGGGCCAACGTCCTGACTTTC.

The chain employs TRBV30 and TRBJ2-7; possibly TRBD2 for D (6 bases). Trimming removed 2 bases from V and 6 bases from J, with 11 bases in between. The V gene's germline CDR1 is GTSNPN and CDR2 SVGIG (reference sequence). The CDR3 spans 12 residues. The DNA for the CDR3 is TGTGCCTGGAGTACCGGGACTCCCGAGCAGTACTTC. Translation: CAWSTGTPEQYF.